Each of the 21 T cell receptor beta chains below was sequenced from the same sample in a study of shared clonotypes between healthy human individuals. Profiled with immunoSEQ multiplex PCR; TCRdb holds only in-frame clones, not every one. Seen here are roughly 490,000 clones, around 80% observed once, and the top ten hold roughly 12%. The sample taken for sequencing was PBMCs. The receptors shown here come from a woman between 40 and 50 years old in good health. Some clones in this sample may be carry-over from other donors' samples.

The count of this clone is one. The CDR3 sequence is CAWSVGGTSSYNEQFF. The CDR3, as DNA: TGTGCCTGGAGTGTTGGTGGGACTAGCTCATACAATGAGCAGTTCTTC. This rearrangement joins TRBV30 to TRBJ2-1; 9 nucleotides align to TRBD2. The germline V gene encodes CDR1 GTSNPN and CDR2 SVGIG (reference sequence). The CDR3 consists of 16 residues. The J segment lost 4 bases and the V segment lost 0 bases, leaving 7 bases of the junction unmatched.

This chain links TRBV18 with TRBJ2-7, with D perhaps TRBD1 or TRBD2 (6 bases each). Trimming removed 4 bases from V and 6 bases from J, with 13 bases in between. CDR1 is KGHSH, CDR2 LQKENI, per germline. The CDR3 is 13 amino acids. The CDR3 sequence is CASSRGGSGEQYF. Written as DNA, the CDR3 is TGTGCCAGCTCACGAGGGGGGTCGGGCGAGCAGTACTTC.

The chain joins TRBV6-5 to TRBJ2-1, with D possibly being TRBD1 or TRBD2 (6 bases each). The CDR3 covers 12 residues. Germline assignment: CDR1 MNHEY and CDR2 SVGAGI. The CDR3 DNA reads as TGTGCTACCCAAAGGGGGACTCATGAGCAGTTCTTC. It yields the protein CATQRGTHEQFF.

This chain links TRBV15 with TRBJ2-1; a weak D match, TRBD2 (5 bases). Between the trimmed V and J ends, which lost 3 bases and 5 bases, there was a span of 11 bases. CDR1 is LNHNV and CDR2 is YYDKDF in the germline V gene (reference sequence). The CDR3 consists of 14 residues. The CDR3 region is CATSRSGYNNEQFF. DNA of the CDR3: TGTGCCACCAGCAGGAGCGGATACAACAATGAGCAGTTCTTC.

The J gene is TRBJ2-7, the V gene TRBV29-1; D might be TRBD2 (7 bases). Germline CDR1 SQVTM, CDR2 ANQGSEA. The V end lost 7 bases, the J end lost 0 bases, and 13 bases lay between the germline ends. This CDR3 is built from 13 residues. Here the CDR3 DNA reads TGCAGCGCACAAGGGGGGGGCTCCTACGAGCAGTACTTC. Translation gives CSAQGGGSYEQYF.

This clone was counted a few times. This sequence joins TRBV28 and TRBJ2-3; possibly TRBD1 for D (5 bases). Trimming pared 6 bases from V and 0 bases from J, leaving 13 bases between. The CDR3 length is 15 residues. CDR1 is MDHEN and CDR2 is SYDVKM in the germline V gene. The CDR3 region is CASRPPQGSTDTQYF. DNA of the CDR3: TGTGCCAGCAGACCTCCGCAGGGCAGCACAGATACGCAGTATTTT. The full variable domain, its missing parts supplied by reference TRBV28 and TRBJ2-3, is DVKVTQSSRYLVKRTGEKVFLECVQDMDHENMFWYRQDPGLGLRLIYFSYDVKMKEKGDIPEGYSVSREKKERFSLILESASTNQTSMYLCASRPPQGSTDTQYFGPGTRLTVL.

This sequence joins TRBV7-2 and TRBJ1-2; a weak D match, TRBD1 (6 bases). Looked up from germline, CDR1 is SGHTA and CDR2 is FQGNSA. The CDR3 extends over 16 amino acids. V shed 1 base and J shed 2 bases, with 14 bases lying between them. For the CDR3, the DNA is TGTGCCAGCAGCTTAGTCGCAGGGGTGGGGAACTATGGCTACACCTTC. It yields the protein CASSLVAGVGNYGYTF.

The chain recombines TRBV30 with TRBJ2-7; 14 bases agree with TRBD2. Germline V lookup: CDR1 GTSNPN, CDR2 SVGIG (reference sequence). The CDR3 loop spans 17 amino acids. J lost 0 bases, V lost 5 bases, and 9 bases had no gene match. The chain's CDR3 is CAWSKRTSGRSSYEQYF. The CDR3 DNA follows: TGTGCCTGGTCCAAGAGGACTAGCGGGAGGAGCTCCTACGAGCAGTACTTC.

The table lists this clone with many counts. The V gene is TRBV30, the J gene TRBJ2-5, with 9 bases aligning to TRBD2. Germline lookup yields CDR1 GTSNPN and CDR2 SVGIG (reference sequence). The CDR3 covers 14 residues. J gave up 4 bases and V 5 bases, and 8 bases lay outside the gene matches. The CDR3 sequence is CAWDSGTSRETQYF. The CDR3 coding sequence is TGTGCCTGGGACTCCGGGACTAGCAGAGAGACCCAGTACTTC.

This clone occurred once. This chain uses TRBV28 with TRBJ1-5, with 7 nucleotides matching TRBD1. The CDR3 runs to 15 residues. CDR1 is MDHEN and CDR2 is SYDVKM in the germline V gene. The junction had 9 bases not matched to a gene; V was cut back by 3 bases and J by 7 bases. The CDR3 is CASSFRTGSRQPQHF. The CDR3 DNA follows: TGTGCCAGCAGTTTCCGGACAGGTAGCAGGCAGCCCCAGCATTTT.

The chain links TRBV6-5 to TRBJ2-5, with a possible D match to TRBD2 (5 bases). The J call may be mistaken, given a closer DNA end match to TRBJ2-7. Germline V CDR1 and CDR2: MNHEY, SVGAGI. This CDR3 contains 15 residues. The CDR3 loop is CASSYPDSSSYEQYF. CDR3 DNA sequence: TGTGCCAGCAGTTACCCGGACTCAAGCTCCTACGAGCAGTACTTC.

The genes are TRBV28 and TRBJ2-1; 10 nucleotides agree with TRBD2. CDR3 length: 16 residues. V was clipped by 5 bases and J by 0 bases; unmatched bases: 4. In germline, CDR1 is MDHEN, CDR2 SYDVKM. The DNA for the CDR3 is TGTGCCAGCAGTACCCCTAGCGGGAGCTCCTACAATGAGCAGTTCTTC. Its translation is CASSTPSGSSYNEQFF.

The rearrangement uses TRBV18 and TRBJ2-7, with D unclear. This CDR3 has 13 amino acids. CDR1 and CDR2 from the germline V gene are KGHSH and LQKENI. Trimming shortened V by 6 bases and J by 1 base, and 10 bases separated the two germline ends. This CDR3 is CASSDGFSYEQYF. The CDR3 DNA follows: TGTGCCAGCTCCGACGGGTTTTCCTACGAGCAGTACTTC.

The genes are TRBV5-4 and TRBJ1-1; TRBD1 matches 7 bases. The V gene end was trimmed by 2 bases and the J gene end by 1 base; junction bases not matched to a gene: 5. This CDR3 is 15 amino acids long. In germline, CDR1 is SGHNT, CDR2 YYREEE (reference sequence). Written as DNA, the CDR3 is TGTGCCAGCAGCTTAGGACAGGCCTCGAACACTGAAGCTTTCTTT. Its translation: CASSLGQASNTEAFF.

V and J are TRBV5-1 and TRBJ2-5, with 7 bases that match TRBD2. Germline V gives CDR1 SGHRS, CDR2 YFSETQ. The CDR3 has 15 residues. The junction had 9 bases not matched to a gene; V was cut back by 2 bases and J by 5 bases. The CDR3 reads CASSLAGIVGETQYF. CDR3 nucleotide sequence: TGCGCCAGCAGCTTAGCGGGAATTGTCGGGGAGACCCAGTACTTC.

This chain links TRBV11-2 with TRBJ2-5, with 15 positions matching TRBD2. This CDR3 has 17 residues. Trimming took 5 bases from V and 5 from J; bases not matched to a gene: 9. Per germline, CDR1 SGHAT and CDR2 FQNNGV. Here the CDR3 reads CASSPRTSGRARETQYF. The CDR3 DNA reads TGTGCCAGCAGCCCTCGGACTAGCGGGAGGGCCCGGGAGACCCAGTACTTC.

As concerns this clone: A read error is possible here, since a much larger clone lies one base away. This same CDR3 is encoded by further DNA sequences in the sample. This sequence joins TRBV28 and TRBJ2-3; D remains ambiguous. The V and J ends lost 5 bases and 0 bases respectively, with 6 bases between them. CDR1 MDHEN and CDR2 SYDVKM come from the germline V gene. CDR3 length: 13 residues. DNA of the CDR3: TGTGCCAGCAGTCCCACTAGCACAGATACGCAGTATTTT. This encodes CASSPTSTDTQYF. The full variable domain, with the rest looked up from reference TRBV28 and TRBJ2-3, is DVKVTQSSRYLVKRTGEKVFLECVQDMDHENMFWYRQDPGLGLRLIYFSYDVKMKEKGDIPEGYSVSREKKERFSLILESASTNQTSMYLCASSPTSTDTQYFGPGTRLTVL.

The V gene is TRBV19, the J gene TRBJ2-2; D perhaps matches TRBD2 (6 bases). V gave up 4 bases and J gave up 3 bases, with 18 bases separating them. The length of the CDR3 is 17 residues. Germline V CDR1 and CDR2: LNHDA, SQIVND (reference sequence). The CDR3 DNA reads as TGTGCCAGTAGTAGTGGGGCTCAGGCGGGGTACACCGGGGAGCTGTTTTTT. Amino acid sequence: CASSSGAQAGYTGELFF.

The chain couples TRBV10-3 to TRBJ2-7; 9 bases agree with TRBD2. CDR1 and CDR2 from the germline V gene are ENHRY and SYGVKD. Germline trimming cut 6 bases from V and 2 bases from J; bases unmatched to any gene: 5. The CDR3 has 14 amino acids. CDR3: CAISRSSGTYEQYF. In DNA, the CDR3 is TGTGCCATCAGCAGGTCTAGCGGGACCTACGAGCAGTACTTC.

This chain uses TRBV4-3 with TRBJ2-1; possible D gene TRBD2, 6 bases. The V gene's germline CDR1 is LGHNA and CDR2 YSLEER. The V gene lost 0 bases and the J gene lost 4 bases, with 13 bases spanning the gap. The CDR3 spans 16 residues. CDR3 coding DNA: TGCGCCAGCAGCCAAGACCCCCCGGGAGATTACAATGAGCAGTTCTTC. Protein sequence: CASSQDPPGDYNEQFF.

CDR3 loop: CSVADRRAYNEQFF. In nucleotides, the CDR3 is TGCAGCGTTGCGGACAGGAGAGCCTACAATGAGCAGTTCTTC. The V and J genes are TRBV29-1 and TRBJ2-1; 7 positions agree with TRBD1. This CDR3 spans 14 amino acids. Trimming at V came to 4 bases and at J to 2 bases, leaving 5 bases not matched to a gene. The germline V gene has CDR1 SQVTM and CDR2 ANQGSEA.